The sequence of this TCR beta chain was determined in a study of cytomegalovirus exposure and HLA in healthy donors. The overall study: Early on, a data release was issued that held about 85 million unique TCRs from HLA-typed donors. Notes on the study in general: In vitro assays verified that a few CMV-associated chains recognized CMV antigens specifically.

With 60 Vbeta and 13 Jbeta primers, the PCR was carried out. The repertoire was sequenced with immunoSEQ multiplex PCR; TCRdb's copy has only in-frame clones and lacks some. This table holds about 94,000 clones, about 80% found once. The germline CDR1 and CDR2 sequences are SGHDT and YYEEEE. After removal of 4 bases from V and 2 bases from J, the junction contained 4 bases not matched to a gene. The CDR3 is made up of 15 amino acids. On this clone: No antigen is known for it.

Sequencing input: PBMCs. V gene TRBV5-6 combines with J gene TRBJ2-3; 10 bases are shared with TRBD2. The sequence was obtained from a man aged 40-55 years in good health and CMV-seropositive. The CDR3 region is CASSMTSGPTDTQYF. CDR3 nucleotides: TGTGCCAGCAGCATGACTAGCGGGCCCACAGATACGCAGTATTTT.